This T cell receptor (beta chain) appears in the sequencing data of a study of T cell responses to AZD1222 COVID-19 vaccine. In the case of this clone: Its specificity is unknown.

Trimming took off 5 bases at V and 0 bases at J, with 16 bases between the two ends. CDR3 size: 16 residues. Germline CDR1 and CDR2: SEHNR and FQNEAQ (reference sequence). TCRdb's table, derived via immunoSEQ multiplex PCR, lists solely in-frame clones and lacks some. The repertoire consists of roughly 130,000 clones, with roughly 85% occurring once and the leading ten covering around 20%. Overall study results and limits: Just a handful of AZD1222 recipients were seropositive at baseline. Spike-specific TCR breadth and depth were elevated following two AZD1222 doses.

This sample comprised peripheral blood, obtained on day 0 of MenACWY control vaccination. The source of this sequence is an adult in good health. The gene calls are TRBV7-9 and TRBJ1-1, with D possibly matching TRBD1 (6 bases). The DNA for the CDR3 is TGTGCCAGCAGCCTAACGGGGGGGCTCTTGAACACTGAAGCTTTCTTT. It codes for CASSLTGGLLNTEAFF.